This T cell receptor beta chain was identified in a study of blood T cell repertoires in COVID-19. The overall study: COVID-19 samples, acute and convalescent, were from the United States, Italy and Spain.

The CDR3 spans 18 residues. V gave up 2 bases and J gave up 0 bases, with 16 bases separating them. Original methodology: Reference gene primer amplification in the assay estimated nucleated cell counts. The repertoire was sequenced with immunoSEQ multiplex PCR; TCRdb's copy has only in-frame clones and lacks some. That table gives V, J and clone size, and the DNA gave D and trimming. This table holds 450,000 or so clones, 70% to 90% found once. The chain has TRBV23-1 and TRBJ2-2; D unclear. TRBV23-1 is annotated as an ORF whose role is uncertain. The sample taken for sequencing was peripheral blood. This clonotype was sampled from a man aged 18 to 29 with COVID-19, enrolled during active disease. The CDR3 region is CASSQQPPETANTGELFF. For the CDR3, the DNA is TGCGCCAGCAGTCAACAACCACCGGAGACCGCGAACACCGGGGAGCTGTTTTTT.